This T cell receptor (beta chain) was sequenced during a study of T cell changes during pregnancy in multiple sclerosis. The CDR3 contains 13 residues. Germline loops: CDR1 LNHDA, CDR2 SQIVND (reference sequence). Between the trimmed V and J ends, which lost 10 bases and 8 bases, there was a span of 18 bases. Data came from immunoSEQ multiplex PCR; TCRdb stores just in-frame clones and leaves some out. The profile covers about 69,000 clones, with almost 95% appearing a single time and roughly 1.9% taken by the ten largest. This clone was recorded once. The sequencing here drew on peripheral blood, taken in the third trimester of pregnancy. The origin of this receptor is a female donor in good health, enrolled as a control in a pregnancy study. The chain combines TRBV19 with TRBJ2-1; a possible D gene is TRBD2 (7 bases). The DNA for the CDR3 is TGTGCCACCCCCTGGGGGGGGGCGGATGAGCAGTTCTTC. Protein sequence: CATPWGGADEQFF.